Shown below are 12 T cell receptor beta chains from a single sample sequenced in a study of CD8+ T cells in alopecia areata. Isolated RNA was reverse transcribed into cDNA used as the sequencing template. Profiling relied on immunoSEQ multiplex PCR, and the TCRdb table lists in-frame clones only, not all of them. The sample lists 120,000 to 150,000 clones, over 45% seen once, with approximately 6.6% in the top ten. Sequenced sample: CD4+ T cells sorted from blood. All receptors derive from a human donor with alopecia areata.

V is TRBV30 and J is TRBJ2-7; no firm D call. The CDR3 length is 13 residues. The V and J ends lost 0 bases and 0 bases respectively, with 6 bases between them. Germline values: CDR1 GTSNPN, CDR2 SVGIG (reference sequence). The CDR3 loop reads CAWSVGSSYEQYF. Written as DNA, the CDR3 is TGTGCCTGGAGTGTTGGCAGCTCCTACGAGCAGTACTTC.

A single count supports this clone. The rearrangement links TRBV7-6 to TRBJ2-2, with 7 bases matching TRBD1. CDR3 length: 16 amino acids. With V trimmed by 5 bases and J by 6 bases, 12 bases remained unmatched. In germline, CDR1 is SGHVS, CDR2 FNYEAQ. As DNA, the CDR3 is TGTGCCAGCAGCCTACGACAGGGTAGTCATCCCGGGGAGCTGTTTTTT. This encodes CASSLRQGSHPGELFF.

This clone has more than one count but fewer than ten. V gene TRBV29-1 combines with J gene TRBJ1-2, with D possibly matching TRBD1 (5 bases). CDR1 SQVTM and CDR2 ANQGSEA come from the germline V gene. The CDR3 loop spans 14 amino acids. The V and J ends lost 6 bases and 6 bases respectively, with 20 bases between them. CDR3 protein: CSVQMGVGFNGYTF. CDR3 nucleotide sequence: TGCAGCGTCCAAATGGGGGTCGGCTTCAATGGCTACACCTTC.

With regard to this clone: Other DNA sequences in the sample encode the same CDR3. This rearrangement joins TRBV11-2 to TRBJ1-5; D unresolved. The CDR3 totals 14 residues. CDR1 and CDR2 from the germline V gene are SGHAT and FQNNGV. Deletions cut 5 bases from V and 1 base from J, with 9 bases between. The CDR3 region is CASSPGRSNQPQHF. DNA of the CDR3: TGTGCCAGCAGCCCGGGAAGAAGCAATCAGCCCCAGCATTTT.

The V call is TRBV10-3, the J call TRBJ2-1; D gene unclear. Germline V CDR1 and CDR2: ENHRY, SYGVKD. With 3 bases removed from V and 3 bases from J, the gap between germline ends came to 0 bases. The CDR3 has 11 amino acids. Written as DNA, the CDR3 is TGTGCCATCAGTGACTACAATGAGCAGTTCTTC. This gives the protein CAISDYNEQFF.

This clone appeared a few times. The CDR3 sequence is CASSPLTGSSYEQYF. In DNA, the CDR3 is TGTGCCAGCAGTCCCTTGACAGGGAGCTCCTACGAGCAGTACTTC. This chain joins TRBV27 and TRBJ2-7, with 7 bases identical to TRBD1. The germline V gene has CDR1 MNHEY and CDR2 SMNVEV (reference sequence). The junction had 7 bases not matched to a gene; V was cut back by 5 bases and J by 0 bases. The CDR3 is 15 residues long.

This clone was seen a few times. The CDR3 sequence: CASSLELGQETQYF. The CDR3 region has the DNA TGTGCCAGCAGCTTAGAACTAGGCCAAGAGACCCAGTACTTC. V usage is TRBV7-2 and J usage is TRBJ2-5; D might be TRBD2 (5 bases). CDR1 and CDR2 from the germline V gene are SGHTA and FQGNSA. The V gene lost 1 base and the J gene lost 1 base, with 7 bases spanning the gap. This CDR3 region has 14 residues.

Only one count was recorded for this clone. The V call is TRBV7-3, the J call TRBJ2-4; 9 nucleotides line up with TRBD2. Germline V gene data show CDR1 as SGHTA and CDR2 as FQGTGA. CDR3 size: 20 residues. Unmatched junction bases numbered 16, after V lost 3 bases and J lost 1 base. CDR3 region: CASSFVAGAPAQKAKNIQYF. The CDR3 DNA is TGTGCCAGCAGCTTCGTAGCGGGGGCACCAGCTCAGAAGGCCAAAAACATTCAGTACTTC.

This sequence joins TRBV23-1 and TRBJ1-1, with 9 bases fitting TRBD1. TRBV23-1 is labeled an ORF, and its function is uncertain. Germline trimming cut 7 bases from V and 6 bases from J; bases unmatched to any gene: 18. The CDR3 runs to 17 residues. The CDR3 DNA follows: TGCGCCAGCATTAGGTGGGACAGGGATCCAGAGAATCCTGAAGCTTTCTTT. Residues: CASIRWDRDPENPEAFF.

This clone was seen a few times. The chain uses TRBV29-1 and TRBJ2-3, with 9 bases aligning to TRBD2. Per germline, CDR1 SQVTM and CDR2 ANQGSEA. The CDR3 sequence is 15 residues long. V dropped 4 bases and J dropped 8; count of bases not matched to a gene: 13. The CDR3 DNA sequence: TGCAGCGTTGCCCTCGGCGGGAGGGTCCCCGGTACGCAGTATTTT. Translating it yields CSVALGGRVPGTQYF.

The chain has TRBV5-1 and TRBJ2-7, with D tentatively TRBD2 (6 bases). The germline CDR1 and CDR2 sequences are SGHRS and YFSETQ. Trimming removed 2 bases from V and 1 base from J, with 7 bases in between. CDR3 length equals 13 residues. DNA for the CDR3: TGCGCCAGCAGCTTCGGGGGTTCCTACGAGCAGTACTTC. This gives the protein CASSFGGSYEQYF. The full variable domain, with the rest looked up from reference TRBV5-1 and TRBJ2-7, is KAGVTQTPRYLIKTRGQQVTLSCSPISGHRSVSWYQQTPGQGLQFLFEYFSETQRNKGNFPGRFSGRQFSNSRSEMNVSTLELGDSALYLCASSFGGSYEQYFGPGTRLTVT.

The rearrangement links TRBV28 to TRBJ2-1, with D maybe TRBD2 (6 bases). The CDR3 is 14 residues long. V gave up 6 bases and J gave up 7 bases, with 16 bases separating them. The germline gives CDR1 MDHEN, CDR2 SYDVKM. The CDR3, as DNA: TGTGCCAGCAGCCCAGCTAGCGCGGGGAATGAGCAGTTCTTC. This sequence encodes CASSPASAGNEQFF. The complete variable domain, with remaining parts taken from reference TRBV28 and TRBJ2-1, reads DVKVTQSSRYLVKRTGEKVFLECVQDMDHENMFWYRQDPGLGLRLIYFSYDVKMKEKGDIPEGYSVSREKKERFSLILESASTNQTSMYLCASSPASAGNEQFFGPGTRLTVL.